Following are 3 T cell receptor beta chains from one sample sequenced in a study of spatial heterogeneity in lung cancer. Study findings and constraints: Tumor mutation counts were tracked by expanded intratumoral alpha and beta TCR counts.

For these receptors, no antigen is known. TCRdb re-called the 5' RACE reads through MiXCR, storing one row per CDR3 protein. The table shows almost 7,000 distinct CDR3 sequences, with around an eighth occurring only once. As for time point: sample taken at primary tumor resection. Sequencing was performed on lung tumor tissue, taken at surgery. These receptors originate from a male donor with early-stage non-small cell lung cancer.

With regard to this clonotype: One end of the junction is discordant with germline, which a read error may explain. Being off target in a library aimed at alpha chains, this beta chain has a size of little meaning. The V and J genes are TRBV6-2 or TRBV6-3 and TRBJ1-5; 7 positions agree with TRBD1. This CDR3 spans 14 amino acids. Germline lookup yields CDR1 MNHEY and CDR2 SVGEGT. The CDR3 loop is CASSYSGQAQPLHF. CDR3 DNA: TGTGCCAGCAGTTACTCCGGACAGGCCCAGCCCCTGCATTTT.

At least ten counts were recorded for this clonotype. The library was prepared for alpha chains; this beta chain is a stray read, so its frequency means little. The V and J genes are TRBV20-1 and TRBJ1-1; D call uncertain. The V gene lost 0 bases and the J gene lost 6 bases, with 8 bases spanning the gap. Germline assignment: CDR1 DFQATT and CDR2 SNEGSKA (reference sequence). The CDR3 has 12 residues. CDR3 amino acids: CSARDSSSEAFF. The CDR3 DNA is TGCAGTGCTAGAGATAGTTCATCTGAAGCTTTCTTT.

Ten or more counts support this clonotype. Because the library targeted alpha chains, this beta chain is an off-target read whose size means little. The chain links TRBV29-1 to TRBJ2-7, with 10 positions matching TRBD2. Germline assignment: CDR1 SQVTM and CDR2 ANQGSEA. The CDR3 totals 12 residues. The trim removed 5 bases at V and 4 bases at J, leaving 2 bases unmatched. Here the CDR3 reads CSVSSGSYEQYF. The CDR3 region has the DNA TGCAGCGTTTCTAGCGGGAGTTACGAGCAGTACTTC.